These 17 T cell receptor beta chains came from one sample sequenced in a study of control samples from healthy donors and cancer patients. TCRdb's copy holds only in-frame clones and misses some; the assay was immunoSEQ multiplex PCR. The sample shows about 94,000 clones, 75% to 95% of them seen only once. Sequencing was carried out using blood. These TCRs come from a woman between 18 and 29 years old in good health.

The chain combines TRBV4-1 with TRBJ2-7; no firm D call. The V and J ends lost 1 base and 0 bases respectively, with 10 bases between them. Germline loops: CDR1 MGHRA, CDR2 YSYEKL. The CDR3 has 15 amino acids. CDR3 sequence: CASSQAHGSSYEQYF. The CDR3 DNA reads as TGCGCCAGCAGCCAAGCCCACGGTAGCTCCTACGAGCAGTACTTC.

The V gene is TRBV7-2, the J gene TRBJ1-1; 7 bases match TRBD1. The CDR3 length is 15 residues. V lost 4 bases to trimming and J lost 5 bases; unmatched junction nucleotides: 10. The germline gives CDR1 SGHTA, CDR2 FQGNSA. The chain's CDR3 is CASSWRTGGFTEAFF. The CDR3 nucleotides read TGTGCCAGCAGCTGGAGGACAGGAGGGTTTACTGAAGCTTTCTTT. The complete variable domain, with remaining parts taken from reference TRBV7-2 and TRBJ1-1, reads GAGVSQSPSNKVTEKGKDVELRCDPISGHTALYWYRQSLGQGLEFLIYFQGNSAPDKSGLPSDRFSAERTGGSVSTLTIQRTQQEDSAVYLCASSWRTGGFTEAFFGQGTRLTVV.

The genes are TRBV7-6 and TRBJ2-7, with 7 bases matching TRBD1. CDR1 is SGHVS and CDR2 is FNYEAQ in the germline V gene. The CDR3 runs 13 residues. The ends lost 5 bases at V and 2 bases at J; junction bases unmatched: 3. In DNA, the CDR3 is TGTGCCAGCAGCACGGGGACAGCCTACGAGCAGTACTTC. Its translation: CASSTGTAYEQYF.

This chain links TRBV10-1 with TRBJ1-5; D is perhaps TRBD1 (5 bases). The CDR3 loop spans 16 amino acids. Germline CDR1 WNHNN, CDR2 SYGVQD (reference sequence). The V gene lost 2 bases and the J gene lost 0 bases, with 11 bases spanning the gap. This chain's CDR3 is CASSEEGLGSNQPQHF. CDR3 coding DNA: TGCGCCAGCAGTGAGGAGGGGCTGGGTAGCAATCAGCCCCAGCATTTT.

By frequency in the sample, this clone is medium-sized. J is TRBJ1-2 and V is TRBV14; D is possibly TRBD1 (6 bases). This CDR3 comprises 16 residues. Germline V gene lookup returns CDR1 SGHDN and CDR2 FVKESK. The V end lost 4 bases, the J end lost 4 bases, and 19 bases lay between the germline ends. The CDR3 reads CASSRLAGADIYGYTF. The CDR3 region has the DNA TGTGCCAGCAGCCGGTTGGCAGGGGCCGATATCTATGGCTACACCTTC. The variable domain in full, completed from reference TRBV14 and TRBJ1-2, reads EAGVTQFPSHSVIEKGQTVTLRCDPISGHDNLYWYRRVMGKEIKFLLHFVKESKQDESGMPNNRFLAERTGGTYSTLKVQPAELEDSGVYFCASSRLAGADIYGYTFGSGTRLTVV.

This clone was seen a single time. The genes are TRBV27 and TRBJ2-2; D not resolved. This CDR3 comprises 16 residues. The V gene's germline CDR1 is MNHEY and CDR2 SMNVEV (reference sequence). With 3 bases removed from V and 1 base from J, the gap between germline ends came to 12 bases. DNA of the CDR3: TGTGCCAGCAGTTTTGGTCCGTCGATGAACACCGGGGAGCTGTTTTTT. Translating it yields CASSFGPSMNTGELFF.

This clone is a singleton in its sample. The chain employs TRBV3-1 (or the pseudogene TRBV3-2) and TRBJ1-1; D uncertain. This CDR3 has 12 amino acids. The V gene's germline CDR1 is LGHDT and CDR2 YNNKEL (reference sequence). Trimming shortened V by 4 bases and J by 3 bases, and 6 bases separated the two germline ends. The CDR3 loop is CASSLEDTEAFF. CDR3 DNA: TGTGCCAGCAGCCTGGAGGACACTGAAGCTTTCTTT.

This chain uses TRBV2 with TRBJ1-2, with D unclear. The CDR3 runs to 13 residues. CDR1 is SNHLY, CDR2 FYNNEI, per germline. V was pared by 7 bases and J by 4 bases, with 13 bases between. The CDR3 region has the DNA TGTGCCAGCACGGTTCGAAGTGGCTATGGCTACACCTTC. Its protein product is CASTVRSGYGYTF.

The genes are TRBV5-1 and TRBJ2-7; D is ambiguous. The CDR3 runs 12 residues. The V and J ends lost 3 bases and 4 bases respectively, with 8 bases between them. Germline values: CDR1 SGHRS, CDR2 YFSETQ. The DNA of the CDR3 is TGCGCCAGCAGCTCTCCCGGATACGAGCAGTACTTC. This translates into CASSSPGYEQYF.

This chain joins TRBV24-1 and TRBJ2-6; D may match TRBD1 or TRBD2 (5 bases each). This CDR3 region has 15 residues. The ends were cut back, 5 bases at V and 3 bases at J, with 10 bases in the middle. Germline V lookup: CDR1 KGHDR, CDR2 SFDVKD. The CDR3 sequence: CATSAGTGGANVLTF. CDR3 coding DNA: TGTGCCACCAGTGCCGGGACGGGTGGGGCCAACGTCCTGACTTTC.

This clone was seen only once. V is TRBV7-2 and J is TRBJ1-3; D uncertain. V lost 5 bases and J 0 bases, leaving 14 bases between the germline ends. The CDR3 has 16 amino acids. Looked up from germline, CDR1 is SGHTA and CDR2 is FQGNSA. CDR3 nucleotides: TGTGCCAGCAGCCCGGGCTCCTTGGGCTCTGGAAACACCATATATTTT. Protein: CASSPGSLGSGNTIYF. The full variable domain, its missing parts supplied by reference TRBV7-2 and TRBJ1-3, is GAGVSQSPSNKVTEKGKDVELRCDPISGHTALYWYRQSLGQGLEFLIYFQGNSAPDKSGLPSDRFSAERTGGSVSTLTIQRTQQEDSAVYLCASSPGSLGSGNTIYFGEGSWLTVV.

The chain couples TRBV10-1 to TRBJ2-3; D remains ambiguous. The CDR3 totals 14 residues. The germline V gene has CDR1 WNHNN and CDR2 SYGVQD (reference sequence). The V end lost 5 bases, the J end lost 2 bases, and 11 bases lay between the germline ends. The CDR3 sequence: CASSQDPLTDTQYF. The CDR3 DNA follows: TGCGCCAGCAGTCAAGACCCGCTCACAGATACGCAGTATTTT.

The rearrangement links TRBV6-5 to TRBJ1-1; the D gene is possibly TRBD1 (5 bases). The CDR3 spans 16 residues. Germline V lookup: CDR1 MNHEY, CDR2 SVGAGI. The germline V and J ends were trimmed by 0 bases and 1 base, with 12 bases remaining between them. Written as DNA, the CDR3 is TGTGCCAGCAGTTACTCAGGGGATAAAAGGAACACTGAAGCTTTCTTT. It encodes CASSYSGDKRNTEAFF.

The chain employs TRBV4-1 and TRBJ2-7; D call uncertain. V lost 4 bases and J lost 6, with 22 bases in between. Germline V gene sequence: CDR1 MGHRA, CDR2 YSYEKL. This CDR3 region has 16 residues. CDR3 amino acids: CASSLQPSALSTEQYF. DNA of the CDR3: TGCGCCAGCAGCCTCCAACCCTCGGCGTTGTCCACCGAGCAGTACTTC.

CDR3 nucleotides: TGCGCCAGCAGCTTCTCCGCGGGGGCGTACGAGCAGTACTTC. Amino acid sequence: CASSFSAGAYEQYF. This sequence joins TRBV5-1 and TRBJ2-7; D is possibly TRBD2 (7 bases). The CDR3 is 14 amino acids. The V gene's germline CDR1 is SGHRS and CDR2 YFSETQ. V lost 2 bases to trimming and J lost 4 bases, with 13 bases between them.

The CDR3 loop reads CSVGSGGPNQPQHF. The CDR3 coding sequence is TGCAGCGTTGGCTCAGGGGGCCCTAATCAGCCCCAGCATTTT. The rearrangement joins TRBV29-1 to TRBJ1-5, with TRBD1 matching 8 bases. J gave up 4 bases and V 4 bases, and 6 bases lay outside the gene matches. Per germline, CDR1 SQVTM and CDR2 ANQGSEA. CDR3 length: 14 amino acids.

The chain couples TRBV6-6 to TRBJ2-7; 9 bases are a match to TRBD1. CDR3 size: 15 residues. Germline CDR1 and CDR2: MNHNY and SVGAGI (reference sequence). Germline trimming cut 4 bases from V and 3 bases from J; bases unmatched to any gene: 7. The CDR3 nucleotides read TGTGCCAGCAGTTCCACCGGGACAGGGCGCTACGAGCAGTACTTC. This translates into CASSSTGTGRYEQYF.